This TCR beta chain was found in a study of beta chain features in type 1 diabetes. At the level of the study: No age, gender or cell yield differences were seen between patients and healthy donors.

This clone has just a few counts. Its antigen is unknown. The ends lost 5 bases at V and 1 base at J; junction bases unmatched: 4. CDR3 size: 14 residues. Germline V CDR1 and CDR2: SEHNR, FQNEAQ (reference sequence). Study outcomes and limitations: VDJ junctions sequenced from type 1 diabetes patients showed fewer insertions and more deletions.

The isolated RNA, all of it, was reverse transcribed, so expressed TCRB transcripts were what got sequenced. Mean read depth for naive, central memory and regulatory T cell samples was approximately 3.57 million reads. Sequenced by immunoSEQ multiplex PCR; TCRdb stores in-frame clones only, minus some. The sample yields roughly 130,000 clones, about 10% seen once. The chain employs TRBV7-9 and TRBJ2-5, with 7 bases lining up with TRBD1. The receptor comes from a man aged 18 to 29 in good health. What was sequenced was central memory CD4+ T cells from blood. The CDR3 DNA is TGTGCCAGCAGCCGACAGGGTATCCAAGAGACCCAGTACTTC. Its translation: CASSRQGIQETQYF. Drawing the rest from reference TRBV7-9 and TRBJ2-5, the complete variable domain is DTGVSQNPRHKITKRGQNVTFRCDPISEHNRLYWYRQTLGQGPEFLTYFQNEAQLEKSRLLSDRFSAERPKGSFSTLEIQRTEQGDSAMYLCASSRQGIQETQYFGPGTRLLVL.